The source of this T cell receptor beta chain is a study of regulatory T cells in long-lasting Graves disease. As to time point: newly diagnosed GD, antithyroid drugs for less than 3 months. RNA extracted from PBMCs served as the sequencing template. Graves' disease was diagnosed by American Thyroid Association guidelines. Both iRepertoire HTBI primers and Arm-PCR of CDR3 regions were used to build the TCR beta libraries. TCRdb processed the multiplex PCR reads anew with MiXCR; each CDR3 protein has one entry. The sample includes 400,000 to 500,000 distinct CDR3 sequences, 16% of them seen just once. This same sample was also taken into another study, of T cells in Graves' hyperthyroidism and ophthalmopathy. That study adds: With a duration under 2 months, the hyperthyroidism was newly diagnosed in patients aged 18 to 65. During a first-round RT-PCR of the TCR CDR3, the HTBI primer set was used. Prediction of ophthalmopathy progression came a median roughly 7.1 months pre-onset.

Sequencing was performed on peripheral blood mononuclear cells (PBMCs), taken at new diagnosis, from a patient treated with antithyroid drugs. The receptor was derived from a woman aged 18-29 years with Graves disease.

CDR3 nucleotide sequence: TGTGCCAGCAGTGAAAGGTCTAGCGGGACGACCTACGAGCAGTACTTC. Translated: CASSERSSGTTYEQYF. The rearrangement joins TRBV6-2 or TRBV6-3 to TRBJ2-7; 9 nucleotides align to TRBD2. After removal of 5 bases from V and 2 bases from J, the junction contained 10 bases not matched to a gene. Germline CDR1 reads MNHEY; CDR2 reads SVGEGT. CDR3 length: 16 amino acids.